The subject of this entry is one T cell receptor beta chain. This PCR relied on a set of 60 Vbeta primers and 13 Jbeta primers. Libraries were prepared by immunoSEQ multiplex PCR; TCRdb keeps only in-frame clonotypes and omits some of them. The sample contains approximately 160,000 clones, 64% of which appear only once. Donors counted as nominally healthy when sampled, yet unrecorded immune exposures were likely. The data derive from a study of cytomegalovirus exposure and HLA in healthy donors. Study-level information: An earlier analysis found 117 million unique TCR beta sequences from around 180 million T cells.

The CDR3 runs to 14 residues. Trimming pared 6 bases from V and 10 bases from J, leaving 21 bases between. CDR1 is MNHNY, CDR2 SVGAGI, per germline (reference sequence). The clonotype comes from a woman in her 30s in good health and CMV-seropositive. V gene TRBV6-6 combines with J gene TRBJ1-2; tentative D call: TRBD1 (5 bases). Material for sequencing was PBMCs. CDR3 amino acids: CASSSVGGGFAYTF. CDR3 in DNA: TGTGCCAGCAGCTCGGTTGGGGGGGGGTTTGCCTACACCTTC.